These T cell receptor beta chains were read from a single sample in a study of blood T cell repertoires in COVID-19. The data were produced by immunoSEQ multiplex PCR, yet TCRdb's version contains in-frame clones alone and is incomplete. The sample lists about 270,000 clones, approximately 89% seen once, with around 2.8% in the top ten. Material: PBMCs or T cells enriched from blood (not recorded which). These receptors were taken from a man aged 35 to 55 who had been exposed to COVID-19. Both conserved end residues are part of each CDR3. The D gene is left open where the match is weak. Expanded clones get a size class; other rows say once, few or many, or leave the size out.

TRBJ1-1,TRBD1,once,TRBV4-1,CASSRMTGLDTEAFF,TGCGCCAGCAGCCGCATGACAGGGCTTGACACTGAAGCTTTCTTT
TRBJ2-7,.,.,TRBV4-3,CASSQGIGAYEQYF,TGCGCCAGCAGCCAAGGCATAGGGGCCTACGAGCAGTACTTC
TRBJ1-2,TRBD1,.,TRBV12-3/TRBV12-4,CASSPDTGAGYTF,TGTGCCAGCAGCCCGGATACAGGGGCCGGCTACACCTTC
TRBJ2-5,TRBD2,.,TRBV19,CASSIDLLAGGVETQYF,TGTGCCAGTAGTATAGATCTACTAGCGGGAGGGGTAGAGACCCAGTACTTC
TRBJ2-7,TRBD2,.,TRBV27,CASSLRTSGRSDPYEQYF,TGTGCCAGCAGTTTACGGACTAGCGGGAGAAGTGACCCCTACGAGCAGTACTTC
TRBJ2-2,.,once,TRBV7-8,CASSLSGGTGELFF,TGTGCCAGCAGCTTATCAGGAGGCACCGGGGAGCTGTTTTTT
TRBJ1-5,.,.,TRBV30,CAWSTAGGNQPQHF,TGTGCCTGGAGTACGGCAGGGGGCAATCAGCCCCAGCATTTT
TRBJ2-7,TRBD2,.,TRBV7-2,CASSATSGSYEQYF,TGTGCCAGCAGCGCGACTAGCGGGAGTTACGAGCAGTACTTC
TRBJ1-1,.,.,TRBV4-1,CASSWGGGRSEAFF,TGCGCCAGCAGCTGGGGAGGGGGGAGGTCTGAAGCTTTCTTT
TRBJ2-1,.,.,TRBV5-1,CASSLVIVSSYNEQFF,TGCGCCAGCAGCTTGGTAATAGTTAGCTCCTACAATGAGCAGTTCTTC
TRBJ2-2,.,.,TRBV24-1,CATSDLQGSNTGELFF,TGTGCCACCAGTGATTTGCAGGGATCGAACACCGGGGAGCTGTTTTTT
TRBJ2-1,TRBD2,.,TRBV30,CAWTGTRTYNEQFF,TGTGCCTGGACCGGGACTAGGACCTACAATGAGCAGTTCTTC
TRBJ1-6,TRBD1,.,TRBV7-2,CASSSVTGDNSPLHF,TGTGCCAGCAGCTCTGTGACAGGGGACAATTCACCCCTCCACTTT
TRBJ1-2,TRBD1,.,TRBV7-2,CASSTRRDREDYGYTF,TGTGCCAGCAGCACCCGCCGAGACAGGGAGGACTATGGCTACACCTTC
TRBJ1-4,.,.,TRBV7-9,CASSSLGGTNEKLFF,TGTGCCAGCAGCTCCCTTGGGGGGACTAATGAAAAACTGTTTTTT
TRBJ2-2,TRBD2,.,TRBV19,CASSISSGTGELFF,TGTGCCAGTAGTATTTCTAGCGGTACCGGGGAGCTGTTTTTT
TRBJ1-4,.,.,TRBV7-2,CASSLMTGSNEKLFF,TGTGCCAGCAGCCTTATGACAGGCTCTAATGAAAAACTGTTTTTT
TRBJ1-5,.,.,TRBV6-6,CASSYAGTHQPQHF,TGTGCCAGCAGTTACGCGGGTACGCATCAGCCCCAGCATTTT
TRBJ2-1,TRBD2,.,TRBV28,CASRHPPSGPLNEQFF,TGTGCCAGCAGACACCCCCCTAGCGGACCCCTGAATGAGCAGTTCTTC
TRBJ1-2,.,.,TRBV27,CASSTDRSYNGYTF,TGTGCCAGCAGTACTGACAGGTCGTACAATGGCTACACCTTC
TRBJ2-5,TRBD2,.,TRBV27,CASSTGLAGIETQYF,TGTGCCAGCAGTACCGGACTAGCGGGGATAGAGACCCAGTACTTC
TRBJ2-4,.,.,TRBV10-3,CAISKPTGRIAKNIQYF,TGTGCCATCAGTAAACCAACAGGGCGCATAGCCAAAAACATTCAGTACTTC
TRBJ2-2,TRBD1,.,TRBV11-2,CASTGGLTWNTGELFF,TGTGCCAGCACAGGGGGCTTAACCTGGAACACCGGGGAGCTGTTTTTT
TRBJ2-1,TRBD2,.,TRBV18,CASSPRREGYNEQFF,TGTGCCAGCTCACCACGCCGGGAGGGTTACAATGAGCAGTTCTTC
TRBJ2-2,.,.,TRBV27,CASSDLQGGNTGELFF,TGTGCCAGCAGTGACTTACAGGGTGGAAATACCGGGGAGCTGTTTTTT
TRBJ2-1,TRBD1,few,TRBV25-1,CASSDEQGAWGEQFF,TGTGCCAGCAGTGACGAACAGGGGGCTTGGGGTGAGCAGTTCTTC
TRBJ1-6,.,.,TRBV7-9,CASSLRGENSPLHF,TGTGCCAGCAGCTTACGGGGTGAAAATTCACCCCTCCACTTT
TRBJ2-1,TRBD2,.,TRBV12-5,CASGLANGGSYNEQFF,TGTGCTAGTGGTTTGGCAAACGGCGGGAGCTACAATGAGCAGTTCTTC
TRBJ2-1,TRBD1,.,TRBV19,CASGQGNPGYSEQFF,TGTGCCAGCGGACAGGGGAATCCTGGCTACTCTGAGCAGTTCTTC
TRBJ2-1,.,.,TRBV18,CASSPPPFSNEQFF,TGTGCCAGCTCACCACCGCCATTTAGCAATGAGCAGTTCTTC
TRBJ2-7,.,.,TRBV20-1,CSASSHSSYEQYF,TGCAGTGCTAGTTCTCACAGCTCCTACGAGCAGTACTTC
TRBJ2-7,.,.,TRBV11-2,CASSSTRGYEQYF,TGTGCCAGCAGCTCGACCCGGGGCTACGAGCAGTACTTC
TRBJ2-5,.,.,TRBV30,CAWSNGHFQETQYF,TGTGCCTGGAGTAACGGACACTTCCAAGAGACCCAGTACTTC
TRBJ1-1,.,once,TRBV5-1,CASSSGGSKYYTEAFF,TGCGCCAGCAGCTCGGGTGGGAGTAAATACTACACTGAAGCTTTCTTT
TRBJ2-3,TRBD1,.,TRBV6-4,CASSGTGYTDTQYF,TGTGCCAGCAGTGGGACAGGATACACAGATACGCAGTATTTT
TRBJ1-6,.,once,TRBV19,CASSWQKNSPLHF,TGTGCCAGTAGTTGGCAGAAAAATTCACCCCTCCACTTT
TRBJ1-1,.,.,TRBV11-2,CASSLGVDRLDTEAFF,TGTGCCAGCAGCTTAGGTGTCGACAGACTGGACACTGAAGCTTTCTTT
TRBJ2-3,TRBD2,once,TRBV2,CANLAGGGTDTQYF,TGTGCCAATTTAGCGGGAGGCGGCACAGATACGCAGTATTTT
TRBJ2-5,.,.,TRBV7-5,CVRSLGGHFCLWCETQYF,TGTGTCAGAAGCTTGGGTGGGCATTTCTGTTTGTGGTGTGAGACCCAGTACTTC
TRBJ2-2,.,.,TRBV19,CANRSSADRGTGELFF,TGTGCCAATAGATCTAGCGCTGATAGGGGCACCGGGGAGCTGTTTTTT
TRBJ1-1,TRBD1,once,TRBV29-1,CSARGLNTEAFF,TGCAGCGCCAGGGGGCTGAACACTGAAGCTTTCTTT
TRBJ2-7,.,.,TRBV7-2,CASSLTEIYEQYF,TGTGCCAGCAGCCTAACTGAGATCTACGAGCAGTACTTC
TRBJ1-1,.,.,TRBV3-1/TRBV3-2,CASSQGGPNTEAFF,TGTGCCAGCAGCCAAGGAGGGCCGAACACTGAAGCTTTCTTT
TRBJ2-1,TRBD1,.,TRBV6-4,CASSDTGQGIYNEQFF,TGTGCCAGCAGTGACACAGGACAGGGGATTTACAATGAGCAGTTCTTC
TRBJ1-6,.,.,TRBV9,CASSVASGGLKNNSPLHF,TGTGCCAGCAGCGTAGCTAGCGGCGGGCTGAAAAATAATTCACCCCTCCACTTT